The 21 T cell receptor beta chains below come from one sample, sequenced in a study of early T cells in non-severe SARS-CoV-2 infection. TCRdb reanalysed the 5' RACE reads using MiXCR and keeps one entry per CDR3 protein. Of 62,000 or so distinct CDR3 sequences listed, less than 9.5% are singletons. The sequencing used whole blood, collected at baseline. These receptors originate from an adult who was a healthcare worker with PCR-confirmed SARS-CoV-2 infection or an uninfected control (not recorded which).

This clonotype was picked up many times. CDR3 loop: CASSLSDEQFF. The CDR3 DNA is TGCGCCAGCAGCTTATCGGATGAGCAGTTCTTC. The chain is built from TRBV5-1 and TRBJ2-1; D gene unclear. Germline-derived CDR1 and CDR2 are SGHRS and YFSETQ. The ends were cut back, 2 bases at V and 8 bases at J, with 5 bases in the middle. The CDR3 has 11 residues.

This clonotype turned up a few times. J is TRBJ2-7 and V is TRBV4-2; D is possibly TRBD2 (5 bases). The length of the CDR3 is 17 residues. Germline CDR1 reads LGHNA; CDR2 reads YNFKEQ. The V gene lost 1 base and the J gene lost 3 bases, with 19 bases spanning the gap. Here the CDR3 DNA reads TGTGCCAGCAGCCAAGGGGCCTCAGGACTTCCTTACTACGAGCAGTACTTC. This encodes CASSQGASGLPYYEQYF.

Ten or more counts support this clonotype. V gene TRBV18 combines with J gene TRBJ1-6, with D unclear. The length of the CDR3 is 15 residues. Trimming stripped 1 base from V and 8 bases from J, with 12 bases between. Looked up from germline, CDR1 is KGHSH and CDR2 is LQKENI. The CDR3 DNA reads as TGTGCCAGCTCACCACTATGGGCATGGGATTCACCCCTCCACTTT. Translated, it gives CASSPLWAWDSPLHF.

This clonotype came up many times. The chain carries TRBV2 and TRBJ2-1, with TRBD1 matching over 7 bases. With 4 bases clipped from V and 3 bases from J, the junction kept 6 bases outside the gene matches. This CDR3 is built from 15 residues. CDR1 is SNHLY, CDR2 FYNNEI, per germline. In nucleotides, the CDR3 is TGTGCCAGCAGTGGTTGGGGACAGCTCTACAATGAGCAGTTCTTC. Translated, it gives CASSGWGQLYNEQFF.

CDR3 in amino acids: CASSLGGVYNEQFF. The CDR3 DNA sequence: TGTGCCAGCAGCTTAGGGGGGGTATACAATGAGCAGTTCTTC. The chain is built from TRBV7-6 and TRBJ2-1; TRBD2 is a possible D gene (6 bases). The CDR3 has 14 amino acids. Germline-derived CDR1 and CDR2 are SGHVS and FNYEAQ. Trimming cost V 1 base and J 4 bases, with 8 bases left between them.

This clonotype was seen only a few times. J is TRBJ2-3 and V is TRBV10-3; tentative D call: TRBD2 (6 bases). V was clipped by 7 bases and J by 1 base, with 12 bases between them. CDR3 length: 14 residues. The V gene's germline CDR1 is ENHRY and CDR2 SYGVKD. The DNA of the CDR3 is TGTGCCATCAAGGTGACTAGTGGCACAGATACGCAGTATTTT. Amino acid sequence: CAIKVTSGTDTQYF.

The rearrangement joins TRBV14 to TRBJ1-2; weak D call: TRBD1 (6 bases). Trimming pared 2 bases from V and 2 bases from J, leaving 12 bases between. CDR1 is SGHDN and CDR2 is FVKESK in the germline V gene. The CDR3 length is 15 residues. The CDR3 DNA reads TGTGCCAGCAGCCAAATCCCCGGGACAAACTATGGCTACACCTTC. This encodes CASSQIPGTNYGYTF.

This clonotype was seen a handful of times. The J gene is TRBJ2-7, the V gene TRBV5-6; no firm D call. Germline CDR1 is SGHDT and CDR2 is YYEEEE. CDR3 length: 15 residues. V lost 4 bases and J 2 bases, leaving 16 bases between the germline ends. CDR3 in DNA: TGTGCCAGCAGCGCCCCCTCGAGAGCCCCCTACGAGCAGTACTTC. Translated, it gives CASSAPSRAPYEQYF.

This clonotype was recorded many times. The rearrangement joins TRBV7-9 to TRBJ1-2, with TRBD1 matching over 8 bases. V was clipped by 4 bases and J by 5 bases; unmatched bases: 6. The CDR3 totals 14 residues. Per the germline V gene, CDR1 is SEHNR and CDR2 is FQNEAQ (reference sequence). The CDR3 protein is CASSYAGQVYGYTF. As DNA, the CDR3 is TGTGCCAGCAGCTATGCGGGACAGGTATATGGCTACACCTTC.

The chain uses TRBV7-3 and TRBJ2-7; TRBD2 matches 11 bases. Trimming at V came to 5 bases and at J to 5 bases, leaving 8 bases not matched to a gene. Looked up from germline, CDR1 is SGHTA and CDR2 is FQGTGA. The CDR3 has 15 residues. The CDR3 coding sequence is TGTGCCAGCAGCCCGAGACTAGCGGGAACGCACGAGCAGTACTTC. This codes for CASSPRLAGTHEQYF.

This clonotype was counted at least ten times. The chain has TRBV10-3 and TRBJ1-1; 7 nucleotides agree with TRBD1. Per the germline V gene, CDR1 is ENHRY and CDR2 is SYGVKD. The CDR3 is 14 amino acids. The V segment lost 4 bases and the J segment 5 bases; nucleotides outside the gene matches: 7. Written as DNA, the CDR3 is TGTGCCATCAGTGTAAGTGAGGGGGCGACTGAAGCTTTCTTT. It encodes CAISVSEGATEAFF.

The rearrangement uses TRBV7-2 and TRBJ2-7; TRBD2 agrees at 10 bases. Looked up from germline, CDR1 is SGHTA and CDR2 is FQGNSA. The CDR3 is 15 amino acids. The J segment lost 1 base and the V segment lost 4 bases, leaving 4 bases of the junction unmatched. The CDR3 protein is CASSSSAGGSYEQYF. CDR3 nucleotide sequence: TGTGCCAGCAGCTCCTCAGCGGGAGGGTCCTACGAGCAGTACTTC.

Many counts were recorded for this clonotype. The gene calls are TRBV7-9 and TRBJ2-1; D not certain. The CDR3 contains 12 residues. Germline CDR1 is SEHNR and CDR2 is FQNEAQ (reference sequence). V lost 1 base, J lost 10 bases, and 8 bases lay in between. In DNA form, the CDR3 reads TGTGCCAGCAGCTTAGTAGGACCCGAGCAGTTCTTC. Translated, it gives CASSLVGPEQFF. Full variable domain (rest looked up from reference TRBV7-9 and TRBJ2-1): DTGVSQNPRHKITKRGQNVTFRCDPISEHNRLYWYRQTLGQGPEFLTYFQNEAQLEKSRLLSDRFSAERPKGSFSTLEIQRTEQGDSAMYLCASSLVGPEQFFGPGTRLTVL.

This clonotype appeared many times. The chain uses TRBV7-2 and TRBJ1-5; 8 bases are shared with TRBD1. This CDR3 is 17 amino acids long. V lost 5 bases to trimming and J lost 2 bases; unmatched junction nucleotides: 11. Germline CDR1 SGHTA, CDR2 FQGNSA. The CDR3 loop is CASSPYMATGGNQPQHF. CDR3 bases: TGTGCCAGCAGCCCCTACATGGCGACAGGGGGCAATCAGCCCCAGCATTTT.

This clonotype was detected a few times. The rearrangement joins TRBV4-1 to TRBJ2-5; D unclear. V lost 3 bases to trimming and J lost 3 bases, with 11 bases between them. The germline V gene encodes CDR1 MGHRA and CDR2 YSYEKL. The CDR3 length is 14 residues. The CDR3 coding sequence is TGCGCCAGCAGCCACACAGCAGCCAAAGAGACCCAGTACTTC. It codes for CASSHTAAKETQYF.

As for this clonotype: In this CDR3 the conserved last residue, phenylalanine or tryptophan, is missing, so a read error is likely. The chain carries TRBV5-1 and TRBJ2-2; D is unclear. Germline V lookup: CDR1 SGHRS, CDR2 YFSETQ. V lost 0 bases and J lost 1, with 7 bases in between. The CDR3 spans 15 residues. CDR3 residues: CASSLAEQNTGELFS. The CDR3 DNA follows: TGCGCCAGCAGCTTGGCCGAACAGAACACCGGGGAGCTGTTTTCT.

There are a few counts of this clonotype. The chain has TRBV20-1 and TRBJ1-1; no clear D. Germline V gene sequence: CDR1 DFQATT, CDR2 SNEGSKA (reference sequence). V lost 4 bases to trimming and J lost 6 bases, with 15 bases between them. The CDR3 totals 13 residues. The CDR3 DNA sequence: TGCAGTGCTACCCCGACGGTGAGGGCTGAAGCTTTCTTT. The encoded protein is CSATPTVRAEAFF.

This clonotype was counted at least ten times. The rearrangement links TRBV7-9 to TRBJ2-3; 10 bases fit TRBD2. This CDR3 has 14 amino acids. The ends lost 5 bases at V and 5 bases at J; junction bases unmatched: 4. CDR1 is SEHNR, CDR2 FQNEAQ, per germline (reference sequence). The CDR3 DNA sequence: TGTGCCAGCAGCGCGCCTAGCGGGGGAGATACGCAGTATTTT. Translating it yields CASSAPSGGDTQYF.

This clonotype was observed a handful of times. A read error may account for a junction end that differs from germline. The chain employs TRBV6-2 or TRBV6-3 and TRBJ2-1, with a possible D match to TRBD2 (6 bases). Germline V lookup: CDR1 MNHEY, CDR2 SVGEGT. The CDR3 loop spans 13 amino acids. The CDR3 DNA sequence: TGTGCCAGCAGAGATCCATCGCGGGAATTAGTCCTCTTC. Translation gives CASRDPSRELVLF.

In this sample, this clonotype turned up a few times. V is TRBV6-5 and J is TRBJ1-2; D may be TRBD1 (6 bases). The CDR3 has 15 residues. Germline-derived CDR1 and CDR2 are MNHEY and SVGAGI. Trimming stripped 4 bases from V and 4 bases from J, with 16 bases between. The CDR3 DNA is TGTGCCAGCAGTTTGGGTAGGGGGTTTCGCTATGGCTACACCTTC. It encodes CASSLGRGFRYGYTF.

The CDR3: CASSLDVGSGANVLTF. The CDR3 DNA follows: TGTGCCAGCAGCTTGGATGTAGGGTCTGGGGCCAACGTCCTGACTTTC. The rearrangement joins TRBV5-4 to TRBJ2-6; no clear D. The CDR3 totals 16 residues. Trimming took 0 bases from V and 1 from J, leaving 8 bases between them. Germline V CDR1 and CDR2: SGHNT, YYREEE (reference sequence).